This TCR beta chain was retrieved from a study of T cells in narcolepsy. Points from the study as a whole: Same-patient CSF and blood CD4+ T cell clonotypes included HCRT-specific and TRIB2-specific autoreactive ones.

TCRdb keeps only in-frame clones here, not all; method: immunoSEQ multiplex PCR. The sample yields 20,000 to 30,000 clones, 85% seen once. The CDR3 extends over 15 amino acids. Germline V gene lookup returns CDR1 LNHNV and CDR2 YYDKDF (reference sequence). V shed 1 base and J shed 0 bases, with 7 bases lying between them. Comment on this clone: Its antigen is currently unknown.

The sequence was obtained from a human donor with narcolepsy. The sample was CD45RA- memory CD4+ T cells from PBMCs. This rearrangement joins TRBV15 to TRBJ1-3, with D tentatively TRBD1 (5 bases). The CDR3 region is CATSRGRGSGNTIYF. The CDR3 DNA reads as TGTGCCACCAGCAGAGGGAGGGGCTCTGGAAACACCATATATTTT.